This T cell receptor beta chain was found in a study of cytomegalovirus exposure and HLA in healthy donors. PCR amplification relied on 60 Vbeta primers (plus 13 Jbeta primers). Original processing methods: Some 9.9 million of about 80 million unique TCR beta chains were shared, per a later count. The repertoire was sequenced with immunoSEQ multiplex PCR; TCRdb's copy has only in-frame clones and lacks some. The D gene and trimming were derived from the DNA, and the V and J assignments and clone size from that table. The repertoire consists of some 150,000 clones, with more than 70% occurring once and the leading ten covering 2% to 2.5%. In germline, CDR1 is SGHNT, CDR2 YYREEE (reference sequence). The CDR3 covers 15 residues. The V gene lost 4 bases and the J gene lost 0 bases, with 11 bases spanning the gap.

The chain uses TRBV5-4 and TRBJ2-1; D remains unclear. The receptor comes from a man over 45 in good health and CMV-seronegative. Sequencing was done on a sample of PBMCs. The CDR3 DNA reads TGTGCCAGCAGCCCAGGCTATAGCTCCTACAATGAGCAGTTCTTC. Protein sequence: CASSPGYSSYNEQFF.